Listed below are T cell receptor beta chains from one sample, sequenced in a study of breast tumors, draining lymph nodes, adjacent tissues. From the multiplex PCR reads, TCRdb called clonotypes with MiXCR, one entry per CDR3 protein. This table holds about 230,000 distinct CDR3 sequences, 32% found once. Sequenced sample: axillary lymph node tissue. These receptors all come from a female donor with breast cancer. Some clones in this sample may be carry-over from other donors' samples. Each CDR3 is given with its conserved first and last residue. A D gene is named only where the DNA matches it firmly. The listing skips clone size in some rows; elsewhere it reads once, few, many or a size class.

V	D	size	J	DNA	CDR3
TRBV19	TRBD1	many	TRBJ2-1	TGTGCCAGTAGCTGGACAGGGGAACTCTATGAGCAGTTCTTC	CASSWTGELYEQFF
TRBV20-1	TRBD2	-	TRBJ2-4	TGCAGTGCTAGAGACGGGAGGGCAAAAAACATTCAGTACTTC	CSARDGRAKNIQYF
TRBV20-1	TRBD1	-	TRBJ2-7	TGCAGTGCTCTCCGGGGACAGACTTTATACGAGCAGTACTTC	CSALRGQTLYEQYF
TRBV25-1	-	many	TRBJ2-2	TGTGCCAGCAGTGATTTATACGGGGAGCTGTTTTTT	CASSDLYGELFF
TRBV20-1	-	-	TRBJ1-1	TGCAGTGCTAGGGTGACAGAGAACACTGAAGCTTTCTTT	CSARVTENTEAFF
TRBV6-1	-	many	TRBJ1-2	TGTGCCAGCAGTCCAGAGTATGGCTACACCTTC	CASSPEYGYTF
TRBV4-3	TRBD2	many	TRBJ2-5	TGCGCCAGCAGCCAAGGAGATGGCGGGAGTGTGGAAGAGACCCAGTACTTC	CASSQGDGGSVEETQYF
TRBV28	-	-	TRBJ2-3	TGTGCCAGCAGTTTCGACAGGTTTAGCACAGATACGCAGTATTTT	CASSFDRFSTDTQYF
TRBV30	-	few	TRBJ2-1	TGTGCCTGGAGTGGGGTGTCCTACATACAAGGCAATGAGCAGTTCTTC	CAWSGVSYIQGNEQFF
TRBV6-5	-	few	TRBJ2-1	TGTGCCAGCAGGCACAGGGTGATCAATGAGCAGTTCTTC	CASRHRVINEQFF
TRBV6-2/TRBV6-3	-	-	TRBJ1-1	TGTGCCAGCACCCTATCGTGGGGAGTGAGCTCTGAAGCTTTCTTT	CASTLSWGVSSEAFF
TRBV9	-	many	TRBJ2-1	TGTGCCAGCAGCGTAGGCGACAATCTGGTTTACAATGAGCAGTTCTTC	CASSVGDNLVYNEQFF
TRBV7-2	-	many	TRBJ2-7	TGTGCCAGCGGGAGGCAGGCCCTCTACGAGCAGTACTTC	CASGRQALYEQYF
TRBV5-4	-	few	TRBJ2-1	TGTGCCAGCACCACAGCGGACGTCTCCTACAATGAGCAGTTCTTC	CASTTADVSYNEQFF
TRBV6-6	-	many	TRBJ1-3	TGTGCCAGCAGCTTGAGGGGGAGAGGAAACACCATATATTTT	CASSLRGRGNTIYF
TRBV5-8	TRBD2	many	TRBJ2-5	TGTGCCAGCAGCTTTAGCGGGAGCATGGGAGAGACCCAGTACTTC	CASSFSGSMGETQYF
TRBV2	-	many	TRBJ2-5	TGTGCCAGCAGTGCGTCCCTTCAAGAGACCCAGTACTTC	CASSASLQETQYF
TRBV30	-	few	TRBJ1-1	TGTGCCTGGAGTCTCACTGAAGCTTTCTTT	CAWSLTEAFF
TRBV20-1	TRBD1	-	TRBJ2-3	TGCAGTGCTACATCCGAGGGGGCCTCTAGCACAGATACGCAGTATTTT	CSATSEGASSTDTQYF
TRBV29-1	-	few	TRBJ1-1	TGCAGCGGTAACAGGGTCAGCACTGAAGCTTTCTTT	CSGNRVSTEAFF
TRBV6-1	TRBD1	-	TRBJ1-2	TGTGCCAGCAGGGACCGGGACAGACGATATGGCTACACCTTC	CASRDRDRRYGYTF
TRBV6-6	TRBD1	-	TRBJ1-5	TGTGCCAGCAGTTACCCCTCGGGACAGGCCCCAAATCAGCCCCAGCATTTT	CASSYPSGQAPNQPQHF
TRBV20-1	-	many	TRBJ2-3	TGCAGTGCCCCGCCGGGTGGAGGAGGGGGGACAGATACGCAGTATTTT	CSAPPGGGGGTDTQYF
TRBV3-1	-	many	TRBJ2-2	TGTGCCAGCAGCCGTGGACAGACGAACACCGGGGAGCTGTTTTTT	CASSRGQTNTGELFF
TRBV10-3	TRBD2	many	TRBJ2-1	TGTGCCATCGGCAACCGGGGGACTAGCGGGTTCAATGAGCAGTTCTTC	CAIGNRGTSGFNEQFF
TRBV7-9	TRBD1	many	TRBJ2-7	TGTGCCAGCAGCCGACCGACAGGGCTATCCTACGAGCAGTACTTC	CASSRPTGLSYEQYF
TRBV12-3/TRBV12-4	TRBD1	many	TRBJ2-2	TGTGCCAGCAGCCCTCAGACAGGGGGAGGGACTAACACCGGGGAGCTGTTTTTT	CASSPQTGGGTNTGELFF
TRBV2	TRBD2	-	TRBJ2-3	TGTGCCAGCAGGGGACTAGCGGGAGGATTCGCTGAGCAGTATTTT	CASRGLAGGFAEQYF
TRBV29-1	-	-	TRBJ1-2	TGCAGCTGGGGCCGGGACTCTAACTATGGCTACACCTTC	CSWGRDSNYGYTF
TRBV10-3	-	many	TRBJ2-3	TGTGCCATCAGTGAGACCGCCCCGACCGATACGCAGTATTTT	CAISETAPTDTQYF
TRBV20-1	TRBD2	many	TRBJ2-7	TGCAGTGCTCCCAGACCCGGGGGACTAGCGGGAGGCTTGTCCTACGAGCAGTACTTC	CSAPRPGGLAGGLSYEQYF
TRBV15	TRBD2	many	TRBJ2-1	TGTGCCACCAGCAGAGAAGGGACTAAATACAATGAGCAGTTCTTC	CATSREGTKYNEQFF
TRBV2	-	-	TRBJ1-6	-	CASSRTSGVVEQYFGPPLHF
TRBV11-2	-	many	TRBJ2-7	TGTGCCAGCAGCTTATCACAGAGCTACGAGCAGTACTTC	CASSLSQSYEQYF
TRBV4-1	-	many	TRBJ2-6	TGCGCCAGCAGCCAAGAGTCTCCAGGGGCTGGGGCCAACGTCCTGACTTTC	CASSQESPGAGANVLTF
TRBV19	-	many	TRBJ2-1	TGTGCCAGTAGAGGTTGGGGTCAGGGGAGCAATGAGCAGTTCTTC	CASRGWGQGSNEQFF
TRBV7-2	-	many	TRBJ2-2	TGTGCCAGCAGCTTAGCGCCAGGGTCAATCACCGGGGAGCTGTTTTTT	CASSLAPGSITGELFF
TRBV7-8	TRBD2	-	TRBJ2-1	TGTGCCAGCAGCTTAGAACACAGGCGGCGGGAGGGCACCTACAGTGAGCGGTTCTTC	CASSLEHRRREGTYSERFF
TRBV19	-	many	TRBJ2-6	TGTGCCAGTAGTAGCCCCACAGGGAGGACTGGGGCCAACGTCCTGACTTTC	CASSSPTGRTGANVLTF
TRBV12-3/TRBV12-4	-	-	TRBJ2-1	TGTGCCAGTGGTCCATGGGACAAAATTGGAGGCCACAATGAGCAGTTCTTC	CASGPWDKIGGHNEQFF
TRBV24-1	-	many	TRBJ1-5	TGTGCCACCAGTGACGCCCGACAGTCCAATCAGCCCCAGCATTTT	CATSDARQSNQPQHF
TRBV20-1	TRBD1	many	TRBJ2-5	TGCAGTGCCACAAAGGTCAGGGGGCTCCAAGAGACCCAGTACTTC	CSATKVRGLQETQYF
TRBV30	TRBD1	many	TRBJ2-7	TGTGCCTGGAGTAGGGGACAGGGGATTAACTCCGAGCAGTACTTC	CAWSRGQGINSEQYF
TRBV2	-	-	TRBJ1-6	TGTGCCGGCAGGGGAAATGCTTCACCCCTCCGCTTT	CAGRGNASPLRF
TRBV3-1	-	many	TRBJ1-5	TGTGCCAGCAGCCAAGATGGTGGAGGGGATCAGCCCCAGCATTTT	CASSQDGGGDQPQHF
TRBV20-1	-	-	TRBJ1-6	TGCAGTCTAACTGGCGGACAGTCTGGTCGGTCACCCCTCCACTTT	CSLTGGQSGRSPLHF